Reported below is one T cell receptor beta chain. This sample was included in a study of blood T cell repertoires in COVID-19. In the study overall: Spain, Italy and the United States supplied samples that represented acute and convalescent COVID-19.

The V gene lost 0 bases and the J gene lost 5 bases, with 11 bases spanning the gap. CDR1 SGHRS and CDR2 YFSETQ come from the germline V gene. The CDR3 spans 14 residues. Per the original methods: Estimation of nucleated cell counts relied on the amplification of reference gene primers. The protocol was immunoSEQ multiplex PCR, while the TCRdb copy is restricted to in-frame clones and leaves out a portion. Clone size and the V and J calls come from that table; the DNA yielded D and trimming. This table has 150,000 to 200,000 clones, about four fifths appearing once. This TCR was sampled from a woman aged 55-70 years with COVID-19, enrolled during active disease. This chain connects TRBV5-1 to TRBJ1-1; no definite D call. Sequencing was done on a sample of peripheral blood. The CDR3 here is CASSLGHPGTEAFF. The CDR3 DNA follows: TGCGCCAGCAGCTTGGGACACCCTGGGACTGAAGCTTTCTTT.